What follows are 5 T cell receptor beta chains derived from one specimen sequenced in a study of blood T cell repertoires in COVID-19. Sequenced by immunoSEQ multiplex PCR; TCRdb stores in-frame clones only, minus some. The sample lists under 400,000 clones; 65% to 90% were seen once. The sequenced material came from PBMCs or T cells enriched from blood (not recorded which). These receptors were taken from a woman aged 40 to 50 with acute COVID-19.

The chain couples TRBV5-1 to TRBJ2-7, with TRBD2 identical over 10 bases. This CDR3 has 13 residues. With 5 bases clipped from V and 5 bases from J, the junction kept 4 bases outside the gene matches. CDR1 is SGHRS, CDR2 YFSETQ, per germline. CDR3 nucleotide sequence: TGCGCCAGCAGGGAGCGGGAGGGAAACGAGCAGTACTTC. Translated, it gives CASREREGNEQYF.

V and J are TRBV15 and TRBJ2-7; 7 nucleotides match TRBD1. Trimming cost V 4 bases and J 3 bases; bases outside gene matches: 9. The CDR3 totals 15 residues. CDR1 is LNHNV and CDR2 is YYDKDF in the germline V gene (reference sequence). The CDR3 DNA reads as TGTGCCACCAGCAAGGAAACAGGGGTCGGCTACGAGCAGTACTTC. It is translated as CATSKETGVGYEQYF.

The CDR3 DNA is TGTGCCAGCAGCTTAGCCGGCGGGCCTAGCACAGATACGCAGTATTTT. Its translation: CASSLAGGPSTDTQYF. The gene calls are TRBV7-8 and TRBJ2-3, with a possible D match to TRBD2 (5 bases). Germline CDR1 and CDR2: SGHVS and FQNEAQ. The V end lost 0 bases, the J end lost 0 bases, and 10 bases lay between the germline ends. The CDR3 has 16 residues.

The V gene is TRBV7-6, the J gene TRBJ1-3, with a possible D match to TRBD1 (5 bases). This CDR3 is 16 amino acids long. V was shortened by 0 bases and J by 0 bases, with 9 bases between the two germline ends. Germline assignment: CDR1 SGHVS and CDR2 FNYEAQ. CDR3 amino acids: CASSLAQGRSGNTIYF. CDR3 sequence (DNA): TGTGCCAGCAGCTTAGCCCAGGGCCGCTCTGGAAACACCATATATTTT.

CDR3: CASSPGDTSNQPQHF. CDR3 nucleotides: TGTGCCAGCTCACCAGGGGACACTAGCAATCAGCCCCAGCATTTT. The chain couples TRBV18 to TRBJ1-5; a possible D gene is TRBD1 (6 bases). The CDR3 contains 15 residues. CDR1 and CDR2 (germline): KGHSH, LQKENI. V was trimmed by 2 bases and J by 0 bases, leaving 8 bases between them.